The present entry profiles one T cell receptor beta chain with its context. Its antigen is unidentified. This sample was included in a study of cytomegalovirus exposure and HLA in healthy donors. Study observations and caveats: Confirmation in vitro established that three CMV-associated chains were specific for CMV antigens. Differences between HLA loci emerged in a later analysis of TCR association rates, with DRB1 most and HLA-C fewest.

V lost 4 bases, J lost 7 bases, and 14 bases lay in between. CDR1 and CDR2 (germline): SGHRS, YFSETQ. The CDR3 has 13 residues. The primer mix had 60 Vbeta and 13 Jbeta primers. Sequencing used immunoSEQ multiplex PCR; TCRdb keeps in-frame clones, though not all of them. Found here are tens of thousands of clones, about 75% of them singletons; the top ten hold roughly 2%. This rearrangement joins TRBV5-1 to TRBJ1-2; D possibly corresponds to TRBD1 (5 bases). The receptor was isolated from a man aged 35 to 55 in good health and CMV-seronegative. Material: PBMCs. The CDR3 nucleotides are TGCGCCAGCAGCGAGACCGGCACAGGTGGCTACACCTTC. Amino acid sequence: CASSETGTGGYTF.